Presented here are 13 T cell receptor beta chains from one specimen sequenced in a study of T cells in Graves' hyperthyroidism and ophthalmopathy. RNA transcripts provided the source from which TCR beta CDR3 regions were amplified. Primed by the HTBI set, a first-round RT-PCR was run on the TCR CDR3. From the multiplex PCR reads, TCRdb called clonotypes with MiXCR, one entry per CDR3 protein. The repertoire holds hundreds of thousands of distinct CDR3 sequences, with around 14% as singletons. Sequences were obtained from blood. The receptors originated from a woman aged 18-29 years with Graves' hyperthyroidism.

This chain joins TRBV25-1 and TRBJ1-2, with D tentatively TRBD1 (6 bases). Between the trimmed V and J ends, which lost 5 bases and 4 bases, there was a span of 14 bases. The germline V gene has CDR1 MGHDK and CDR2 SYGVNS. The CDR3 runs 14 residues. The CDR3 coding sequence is TGTGCCAGCAGTTGGGGGGGGCAGTCCTATGGCTACACCTTC. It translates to CASSWGGQSYGYTF.

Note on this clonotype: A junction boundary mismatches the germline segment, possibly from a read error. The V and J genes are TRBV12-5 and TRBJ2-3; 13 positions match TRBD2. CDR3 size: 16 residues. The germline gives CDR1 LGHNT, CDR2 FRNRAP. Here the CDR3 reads CAGGLGLAGRMDTQYF. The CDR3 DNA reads TGTGCTGGTGGTTTGGGACTAGCGGGAAGGATGGATACGCAGTATTTT.

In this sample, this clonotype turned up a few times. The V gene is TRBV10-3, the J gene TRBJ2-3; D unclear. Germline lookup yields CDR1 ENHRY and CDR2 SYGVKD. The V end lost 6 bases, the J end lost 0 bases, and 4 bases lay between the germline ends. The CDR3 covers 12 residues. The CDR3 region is CAIRDSTDTQYF. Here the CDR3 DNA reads TGTGCCATCAGGGACAGCACAGATACGCAGTATTTT.

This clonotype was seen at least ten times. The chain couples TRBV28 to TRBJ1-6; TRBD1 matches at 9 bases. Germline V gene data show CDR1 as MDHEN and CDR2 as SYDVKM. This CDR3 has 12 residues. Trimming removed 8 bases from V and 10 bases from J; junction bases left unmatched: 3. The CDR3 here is CASRDRDSPLHF. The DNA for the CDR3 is TGTGCCAGCCGGGACAGGGACTCACCCCTCCACTTT.

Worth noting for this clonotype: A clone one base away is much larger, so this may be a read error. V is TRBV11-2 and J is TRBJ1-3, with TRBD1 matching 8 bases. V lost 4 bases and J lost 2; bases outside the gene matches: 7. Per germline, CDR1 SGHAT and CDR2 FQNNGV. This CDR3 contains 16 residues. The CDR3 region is CASSSRGQGPGNTIYF. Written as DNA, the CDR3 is TGTGCCAGCAGCTCCCGCGGACAGGGCCCTGGAAACACCATATATTTT.

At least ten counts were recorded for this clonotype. CDR3 residues: CASSLGTADNSPLHF. DNA for the CDR3: TGTGCCAGCAGCCTCGGGACAGCCGATAATTCACCCCTCCACTTT. V is TRBV7-3 and J is TRBJ1-6; 7 nucleotides line up with TRBD1. V lost 5 bases and J lost 5; bases outside the gene matches: 6. The CDR3 is 15 amino acids. The germline gives CDR1 SGHTA, CDR2 FQGTGA.

The CDR3, as DNA: TGCAGTGCTAGCAGGGGGGGGGCCACAGATACGCAGTATTTT. This translates into CSASRGGATDTQYF. This rearrangement joins TRBV20-1 to TRBJ2-3; D may correspond to TRBD1 or TRBD2 (7 bases each). V lost 3 bases and J 2 bases, leaving 12 bases between the germline ends. Germline loops: CDR1 DFQATT, CDR2 SNEGSKA (reference sequence). The CDR3 consists of 14 residues.

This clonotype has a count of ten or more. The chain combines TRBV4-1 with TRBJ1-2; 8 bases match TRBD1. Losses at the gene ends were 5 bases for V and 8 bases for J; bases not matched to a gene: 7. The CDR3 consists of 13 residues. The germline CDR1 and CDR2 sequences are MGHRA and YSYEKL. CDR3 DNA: TGCGCCAGCAGCATGACAGGGGTCGGCGGCTACACCTTC. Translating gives CASSMTGVGGYTF.

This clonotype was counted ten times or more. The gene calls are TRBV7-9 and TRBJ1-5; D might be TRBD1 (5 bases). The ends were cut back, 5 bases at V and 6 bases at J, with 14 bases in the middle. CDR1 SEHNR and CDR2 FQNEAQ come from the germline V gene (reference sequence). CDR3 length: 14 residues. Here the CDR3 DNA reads TGTGCCAGCAGCAATGGGGGGGAGGGTCAGCCCCAGCATTTT. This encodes CASSNGGEGQPQHF.

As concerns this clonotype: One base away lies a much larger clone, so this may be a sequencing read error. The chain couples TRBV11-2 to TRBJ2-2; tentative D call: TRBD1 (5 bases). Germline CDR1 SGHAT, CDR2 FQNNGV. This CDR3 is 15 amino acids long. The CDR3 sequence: CAGSLDPGFGGELFF. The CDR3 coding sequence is TGTGCCGGCAGCTTAGATCCAGGGTTCGGCGGGGAGCTGTTTTTT.

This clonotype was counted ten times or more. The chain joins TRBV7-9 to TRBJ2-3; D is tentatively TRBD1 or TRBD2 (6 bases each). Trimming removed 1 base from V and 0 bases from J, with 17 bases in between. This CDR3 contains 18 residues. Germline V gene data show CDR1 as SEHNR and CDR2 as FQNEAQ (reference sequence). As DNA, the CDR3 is TGTGCCAGCAGCTTAGGACGGGGGCCCTCGCGGAGCACAGATACGCAGTATTTT. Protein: CASSLGRGPSRSTDTQYF. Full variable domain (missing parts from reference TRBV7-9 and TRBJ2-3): DTGVSQNPRHKITKRGQNVTFRCDPISEHNRLYWYRQTLGQGPEFLTYFQNEAQLEKSRLLSDRFSAERPKGSFSTLEIQRTEQGDSAMYLCASSLGRGPSRSTDTQYFGPGTRLTVL.

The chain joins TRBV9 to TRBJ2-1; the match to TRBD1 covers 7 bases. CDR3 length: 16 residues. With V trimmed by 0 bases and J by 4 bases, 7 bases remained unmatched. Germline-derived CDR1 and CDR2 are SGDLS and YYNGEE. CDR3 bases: TGTGCCAGCAGCGTAGATCGCGAGACAGGGTACAATGAGCAGTTCTTC. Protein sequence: CASSVDRETGYNEQFF. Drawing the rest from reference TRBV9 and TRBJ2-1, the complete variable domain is DSGVTQTPKHLITATGQRVTLRCSPRSGDLSVYWYQQSLDQGLQFLIQYYNGEERAKGNILERFSAQQFPDLHSELNLSSLELGDSALYFCASSVDRETGYNEQFFGPGTRLTVL.

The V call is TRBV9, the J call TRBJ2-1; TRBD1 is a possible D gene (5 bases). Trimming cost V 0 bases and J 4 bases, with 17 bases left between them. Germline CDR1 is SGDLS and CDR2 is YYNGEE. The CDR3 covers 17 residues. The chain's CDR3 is CASSVEGQPLAYNEQFF. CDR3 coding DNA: TGTGCCAGCAGCGTAGAGGGGCAGCCTCTTGCTTACAATGAGCAGTTCTTC.